What follows are 14 T cell receptor beta chains derived from one specimen sequenced in a study of early T cells in non-severe SARS-CoV-2 infection. TCRdb re-called the 5' RACE reads through MiXCR, storing one row per CDR3 protein. The sample includes tens of thousands of distinct CDR3 sequences, 12% of them seen just once. Sequenced sample: whole blood. The source is an adult who was a healthcare worker with PCR-confirmed SARS-CoV-2 infection or an uninfected control (not recorded which).

The V and J genes are TRBV20-1 and TRBJ2-5; the match to TRBD2 covers 8 bases. Germline values: CDR1 DFQATT, CDR2 SNEGSKA (reference sequence). The CDR3 contains 18 residues. V was clipped by 1 base and J by 1 base; unmatched bases: 14. The CDR3 DNA is TGCAGTGCTAGAGCGGGGAAAAGCCGGGAGGGCCCCCAAGAGACCCAGTACTTC. As protein: CSARAGKSREGPQETQYF.

The V and J genes are TRBV3-1 and TRBJ2-2; D ambiguous. The length of the CDR3 is 13 residues. V gave up 6 bases and J gave up 5 bases, with 10 bases separating them. Germline V lookup: CDR1 LGHDT, CDR2 YNNKEL (reference sequence). The CDR3 spells CASSNERTGELFF. The CDR3 bases are TGTGCCAGCAGTAACGAACGAACCGGGGAGCTGTTTTTT.

This clonotype was found many times. The chain carries TRBV7-9 and TRBJ2-7; 11 positions agree with TRBD2. The CDR3 runs 14 residues. In germline, CDR1 is SEHNR, CDR2 FQNEAQ (reference sequence). Unmatched junction bases numbered 4, after V lost 3 bases and J lost 6 bases. The CDR3 loop reads CASSFTSGSGEQYF. The CDR3 bases are TGTGCCAGCAGCTTTACTAGCGGGAGCGGCGAGCAGTACTTC.

This sequence joins TRBV5-1 and TRBJ1-3; D gene ambiguous. The CDR3 contains 15 residues. Trimming shortened V by 1 base and J by 0 bases, and 8 bases separated the two germline ends. CDR1 and CDR2 (germline): SGHRS, YFSETQ. CDR3 nucleotides: TGCGCCAGCAGCTTGTCAGCGAACTCTGGAAACACCATATATTTT. Translating gives CASSLSANSGNTIYF. Full variable domain (rest looked up from reference TRBV5-1 and TRBJ1-3): KAGVTQTPRYLIKTRGQQVTLSCSPISGHRSVSWYQQTPGQGLQFLFEYFSETQRNKGNFPGRFSGRQFSNSRSEMNVSTLELGDSALYLCASSLSANSGNTIYFGEGSWLTVV.

J is TRBJ2-1 and V is TRBV28; a weak D match, TRBD2 (5 bases). Germline CDR1 reads MDHEN; CDR2 reads SYDVKM. Trimming shortened V by 6 bases and J by 6 bases, and 12 bases separated the two germline ends. The CDR3 runs to 13 residues. CDR3 sequence: CASSFGNPNEQFF. CDR3 coding DNA: TGTGCCAGCAGCTTCGGGAACCCCAATGAGCAGTTCTTC.

This clonotype appeared many times. This chain links TRBV5-1 with TRBJ2-4, with 9 bases fitting TRBD1. This CDR3 spans 15 amino acids. Germline lookup yields CDR1 SGHRS and CDR2 YFSETQ. The V gene end was trimmed by 1 base and the J gene end by 4 bases; junction bases not matched to a gene: 3. The CDR3 region is CASSLRGQGKNIQYF. Here the CDR3 DNA reads TGCGCCAGCAGCTTGAGGGGACAGGGAAAAAACATTCAGTACTTC.

The chain is built from TRBV6-2 or TRBV6-3 and TRBJ2-5; TRBD1 is a possible D gene (5 bases). V lost 4 bases to trimming and J lost 5 bases, with 8 bases between them. The CDR3 runs to 12 residues. Germline V gene sequence: CDR1 MNHEY, CDR2 SVGEGT. CDR3 DNA: TGTGCCAGCAGTTCAGGGTGGGAGACCCAGTACTTC. Translated: CASSSGWETQYF.

The chain couples TRBV4-2 to TRBJ2-7, with 13 bases matching TRBD2. In germline, CDR1 is LGHNA, CDR2 YNFKEQ. This CDR3 region has 16 residues. V shed 3 bases, J shed 1 base, and the junction held 3 bases outside the gene matches. CDR3 bases: TGTGCCAGCAGCCAGGGGACTAGCGGGGCATCCTACGAGCAGTACTTC. Translated, it gives CASSQGTSGASYEQYF.

This chain's CDR3 is CASSLVRGGYTF. Here the CDR3 DNA reads TGTGCCAGCAGTTTAGTGAGGGGTGGCTACACCTTC. The rearrangement joins TRBV2 to TRBJ1-2; TRBD1 might be the D (5 bases). The germline V gene has CDR1 SNHLY and CDR2 FYNNEI. The germline V and J ends were trimmed by 5 bases and 7 bases, with 11 bases remaining between them. This CDR3 spans 12 amino acids.

This clonotype was counted ten times or more. The V call is TRBV20-1, the J call TRBJ2-1, with 7 bases identical to TRBD2. Trimming removed 5 bases from V and 6 bases from J; junction bases left unmatched: 13. Germline assignment: CDR1 DFQATT and CDR2 SNEGSKA (reference sequence). This CDR3 is built from 15 residues. The CDR3 DNA reads TGCAGTGCTTTCCGGGCAGCGGGATTGATCAATGAGCAGTTCTTC. Protein: CSAFRAAGLINEQFF.

This clonotype was seen at least ten times. The V and J genes are TRBV6-1 and TRBJ2-7; D is unclear. Per the germline V gene, CDR1 is MNHNS and CDR2 is SASEGT. V was trimmed by 6 bases and J by 2 bases, leaving 17 bases between them. The CDR3 totals 15 residues. The CDR3, as DNA: TGTGCCAGCAGGGGTCTACCCCCCGATCCCTACGAGCAGTACTTC. It yields the protein CASRGLPPDPYEQYF.

This clonotype has a count of ten or more. CDR3 protein: CASRFKGPYSNQPQHF. The DNA of the CDR3 is TGTGCAAGTCGCTTTAAAGGCCCCTATAGCAATCAGCCCCAGCATTTT. The chain employs TRBV12-2 and TRBJ1-5. TRBV12-2 is deemed a pseudogene. The CDR3 is made up of 16 amino acids.

The CDR3 loop reads CASSFDPGGHNEQFF. For the CDR3, the DNA is TGTGCCAGCAGCTTCGACCCCGGAGGCCACAATGAGCAGTTCTTC. V is TRBV6-6 and J is TRBJ2-1, with D possibly matching TRBD2 (5 bases). Germline CDR1 and CDR2: MNHNY and SVGAGI (reference sequence). The CDR3 runs to 15 residues. Trimming took off 6 bases at V and 5 bases at J, with 17 bases between the two ends.

This clonotype has at least ten counts. The V gene is TRBV6-4, the J gene TRBJ2-1; D not resolved. This CDR3 is built from 13 residues. The V end was cut by 5 bases, the J end by 5 bases, with 10 bases between. The germline gives CDR1 MRHNA, CDR2 SNTAGT. The CDR3 region has the DNA TGTGCCAGCAGTTTGTCCTCGAACAATGAGCAGTTCTTC. This translates into CASSLSSNNEQFF.